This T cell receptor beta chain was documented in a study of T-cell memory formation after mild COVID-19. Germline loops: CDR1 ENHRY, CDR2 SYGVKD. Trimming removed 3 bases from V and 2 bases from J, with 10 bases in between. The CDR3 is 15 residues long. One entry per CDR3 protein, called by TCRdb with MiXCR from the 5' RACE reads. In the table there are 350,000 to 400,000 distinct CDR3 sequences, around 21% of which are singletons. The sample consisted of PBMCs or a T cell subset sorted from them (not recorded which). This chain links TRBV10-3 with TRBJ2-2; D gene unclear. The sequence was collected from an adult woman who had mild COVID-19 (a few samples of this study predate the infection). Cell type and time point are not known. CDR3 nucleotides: TGTGCCATCAGTGAAGGGCACTCTAACACCGGGGAGCTGTTTTTT. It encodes CAISEGHSNTGELFF.